A single sample gave rise to the 19 T cell receptor beta chains below, sequenced in a study of T cell repertoires in cytomegalovirus infection. TCRdb re-called the reads with MiXCR, one entry per CDR3 protein. The sample contains about 130,000 distinct CDR3 sequences, approximately 9.2% of which appear only once. Sample: PBMCs. These receptor sequences come from a human donor in good health (CMV status not recorded). Some clones in this sample may be carry-over from other donors' samples.

This clonotype came up many times. This chain links TRBV7-8 with TRBJ2-5; D is undetermined. CDR3 size: 13 residues. Germline CDR1 reads SGHVS; CDR2 reads FQNEAQ. V was cut by 5 bases and J by 5 bases, with 12 bases left in between. The chain's CDR3 is CASSHKPLETQYF. As DNA, the CDR3 is TGTGCCAGCAGCCATAAGCCCTTGGAGACCCAGTACTTC.

The V and J genes are TRBV13 and TRBJ2-1; D perhaps matches TRBD1 (5 bases). This CDR3 comprises 16 residues. Looked up from germline, CDR1 is PRHDT and CDR2 is FYEKMQ (reference sequence). The V gene lost 5 bases and the J gene lost 0 bases, with 14 bases spanning the gap. As DNA, the CDR3 is TGTGCCAGCAGCCCCAGACAGAGCAGCTCCTACAATGAGCAGTTCTTC. Translation gives CASSPRQSSSYNEQFF.

This clonotype has ten or more counts. The rearrangement joins TRBV7-9 to TRBJ1-1; 7 nucleotides match TRBD1. In germline, CDR1 is SEHNR, CDR2 FQNEAQ (reference sequence). This CDR3 has 14 amino acids. The J segment lost 0 bases and the V segment lost 5 bases, leaving 3 bases of the junction unmatched. The CDR3 protein is CASSVGQMNTEAFF. CDR3 coding DNA: TGTGCCAGCAGCGTGGGACAGATGAACACTGAAGCTTTCTTT.

This clonotype was detected ten times or more. The chain is built from TRBV12-3 or TRBV12-4 and TRBJ1-1, with 7 nucleotides matching TRBD1. J gave up 2 bases and V 5 bases, and 5 bases lay outside the gene matches. This CDR3 comprises 14 residues. The CDR3 DNA is TGTGCCAGCAGTCACGGGACAGACAACACTGAAGCTTTCTTT. Amino acid sequence: CASSHGTDNTEAFF.

The rearrangement joins TRBV18 to TRBJ1-6; D perhaps matches TRBD1 (6 bases). The CDR3 spans 14 residues. V was clipped by 4 bases and J by 7 bases, with 11 bases between them. CDR1 and CDR2 from the germline V gene are KGHSH and LQKENI. The CDR3 DNA sequence: TGTGCCAGCTCACTATTCGGGACAAATTCACCCCTCCACTTT. Translated, it gives CASSLFGTNSPLHF.

This chain uses TRBV15 with TRBJ1-5; D is uncertain. CDR3 length: 13 amino acids. V was clipped by 0 bases and J by 5 bases, with 5 bases between them. Germline V gives CDR1 LNHNV, CDR2 YYDKDF (reference sequence). CDR3 region: CATSRESYQPQHF. The DNA for the CDR3 is TGTGCCACCAGCAGAGAGTCCTATCAGCCCCAGCATTTT.

This clonotype was counted many times. The chain carries TRBV7-9 and TRBJ2-5, with D hard to call. Germline V gene data show CDR1 as SEHNR and CDR2 as FQNEAQ (reference sequence). This CDR3 region has 12 residues. Trimming stripped 5 bases from V and 5 bases from J, with 9 bases between. CDR3 in amino acids: CASSARLETQYF. CDR3 sequence (DNA): TGTGCCAGCAGCGCCCGATTGGAGACCCAGTACTTC.

This clonotype was picked up many times. The gene calls are TRBV19 and TRBJ1-5; D remains unclear. The germline V gene encodes CDR1 LNHDA and CDR2 SQIVND (reference sequence). V lost 4 bases and J 8 bases, leaving 12 bases between the germline ends. The CDR3 is 13 amino acids. CDR3 amino acids: CASSTQAAEPQHF. CDR3 DNA: TGTGCCAGTAGTACCCAGGCAGCGGAGCCCCAGCATTTT.

In this sample, this clonotype turned up many times. V is TRBV28 and J is TRBJ2-6, with D hard to call. The CDR3 is made up of 14 amino acids. V shed 3 bases and J shed 2 bases, with 5 bases lying between them. Germline V gene sequence: CDR1 MDHEN, CDR2 SYDVKM. The CDR3 region has the DNA TGTGCCAGCAGTTTGCGCGCTGGGGCCAACGTCCTGACTTTC. Its protein is CASSLRAGANVLTF. Using reference TRBV28 and TRBJ2-6 for the parts outside the CDR3, the full variable domain is DVKVTQSSRYLVKRTGEKVFLECVQDMDHENMFWYRQDPGLGLRLIYFSYDVKMKEKGDIPEGYSVSREKKERFSLILESASTNQTSMYLCASSLRAGANVLTFGAGSRLTVL.

This clonotype has at least ten counts. The V call is TRBV7-2, the J call TRBJ2-7, with a weak D call TRBD1 (5 bases). Germline assignment: CDR1 SGHTA and CDR2 FQGNSA. The V and J ends lost 5 bases and 0 bases respectively, with 11 bases between them. The CDR3 has 14 amino acids. The CDR3 region has the DNA TGTGCCAGCAGCCGTGGGGCAGCCTCCTACGAGCAGTACTTC. Amino acid sequence: CASSRGAASYEQYF.

The sample holds many counts of this clonotype. One end of the junction is discordant with germline, which a read error may explain. This sequence joins TRBV4-1 and TRBJ1-1; perhaps TRBD1 as D (6 bases). The CDR3 is 10 residues long. CDR1 is MGHRA and CDR2 is YSYEKL in the germline V gene. Here the CDR3 DNA reads TGCGCCAGCAGCCAAGTCCGGGGGCCGTTT. Protein: CASSQVRGPF.

J is TRBJ1-5 and V is TRBV20-1; 10 bases match TRBD1. After removal of 5 bases from V and 2 bases from J, the junction contained 12 bases not matched to a gene. The germline CDR1 and CDR2 sequences are DFQATT and SNEGSKA (reference sequence). The CDR3 covers 17 residues. The CDR3 loop reads CSAPRTGGGGGNQPQHF. CDR3 DNA sequence: TGCAGTGCTCCCCGGACAGGGGGGGGTGGAGGCAATCAGCCCCAGCATTTT.

This clonotype was recorded many times. The genes are TRBV19 and TRBJ1-1, with a tentative D call TRBD1 (6 bases). The length of the CDR3 is 13 residues. CDR1 and CDR2 from the germline V gene are LNHDA and SQIVND (reference sequence). The ends were cut back, 8 bases at V and 3 bases at J, with 13 bases in the middle. The CDR3 loop reads CASSPRGDTEAFF. CDR3 coding DNA: TGTGCCAGTTCCCCAAGGGGGGACACTGAAGCTTTCTTT.

This chain uses TRBV12-3 or TRBV12-4 with TRBJ2-5, with D perhaps matching TRBD2 (6 bases). This CDR3 is 13 amino acids long. Trimming shortened V by 6 bases and J by 0 bases, and 8 bases separated the two germline ends. The CDR3 sequence: CASRRLDQETQYF. CDR3 sequence (DNA): TGTGCCAGCAGGCGACTAGACCAAGAGACCCAGTACTTC.

In its sample, this clonotype was seen many times. The chain links TRBV25-1 to TRBJ1-2; D gene ambiguous. Germline V gives CDR1 MGHDK, CDR2 SYGVNS. The CDR3 sequence is 12 residues long. With 3 bases removed from V and 4 bases from J, the gap between germline ends came to 6 bases. The CDR3 spells CASSEEAYGYTF. The CDR3 DNA reads TGTGCCAGCAGTGAGGAGGCCTATGGCTACACCTTC.

This clonotype was observed many times. The V gene is TRBV20-1, the J gene TRBJ1-6; 7 nucleotides align to TRBD1. The ends lost 7 bases at V and 3 bases at J; junction bases unmatched: 6. In germline, CDR1 is DFQATT, CDR2 SNEGSKA (reference sequence). This CDR3 spans 14 amino acids. CDR3 nucleotides: TGCAGTGGCCTGGGACAGAACTATAATTCACCCCTCCACTTT. This encodes CSGLGQNYNSPLHF.

This clonotype was recorded at least ten times. The V and J genes are TRBV2 and TRBJ1-4; 8 nucleotides line up with TRBD1. After removal of 7 bases from V and 5 bases from J, the junction contained 0 bases not matched to a gene. The CDR3 totals 12 residues. CDR1 SNHLY and CDR2 FYNNEI come from the germline V gene. The CDR3 DNA sequence: TGTGCCAGCAACAGGGGGAATGAAAAACTGTTTTTT. Translated, it gives CASNRGNEKLFF.

Many counts were recorded for this clonotype. The chain carries TRBV28 and TRBJ1-2; D possibly corresponds to TRBD1 (5 bases). Germline V CDR1 and CDR2: MDHEN, SYDVKM. With 1 base removed from V and 8 bases from J, the gap between germline ends came to 11 bases. The CDR3 extends over 13 amino acids. CDR3 sequence: CASSLFGQGGYTF. The CDR3 coding sequence is TGTGCCAGCAGTTTATTCGGGCAGGGCGGCTACACCTTC.

The rearrangement links TRBV28 to TRBJ2-7; D uncertain. The CDR3 is 15 amino acids. V lost 5 bases and J 0 bases, leaving 14 bases between the germline ends. CDR1 and CDR2 from the germline V gene are MDHEN and SYDVKM. The CDR3 DNA follows: TGTGCCAGCAGTCCAGGACGGAAAAGCTCCTACGAGCAGTACTTC. Amino acids: CASSPGRKSSYEQYF.